This T cell receptor beta chain was captured in a study of low-dose radiotherapy and immunotherapy resistance in tumors. As for the study in general: On an every-two-weeks schedule, patients received intravenous nivolumab 240 mg, along with ipilimumab 1 mg/kg every six weeks.

Time point denoted: before trial treatment. As their treatment, donors received nivolumab, ipilimumab, aspirin, low-dose cyclophosphamide and low-dose radiotherapy. Eligibility criteria specified advanced solid malignancies devoid of tumor-infiltrating lymphocytes. The CDR3 runs to 16 residues. Germline-derived CDR1 and CDR2 are SEHNR and FQNEAQ (reference sequence). With 5 bases clipped from V and 1 base from J, the junction kept 9 bases outside the gene matches. Covering alpha and beta chains, TRAV- and TRBV-specific primers were used for the first-strand cDNA. TCR amplification ran about 20 PCR cycles using constant-region and V-primer adapter primers. Each CDR3 protein gets one entry after TCRdb re-called the reads with MiXCR. The sample records tens of thousands of distinct CDR3 sequences, roughly a sixth being singletons. This clonotype was seen ten or more times.

The chain combines TRBV7-9 with TRBJ2-7; 9 bases agree with TRBD1. This receptor was taken from a male donor with prostate cancer. This specimen was PBMCs, taken before treatment. CDR3 in DNA: TGTGCCAGCAGCCCGGGACAGGGTTACCTATCCTACGAGCAGTACTTC. Protein sequence: CASSPGQGYLSYEQYF.